This TCR beta chain was found in a study of blood T cell repertoires in COVID-19. Germline V gene data show CDR1 as KGHDR and CDR2 as SFDVKD. The V gene lost 3 bases and the J gene lost 9 bases, with 11 bases spanning the gap. The CDR3 loop spans 13 amino acids. Generated by immunoSEQ multiplex PCR, the TCRdb table keeps only in-frame clones and is missing some. This sample has 190,000 or so clones, with around 88% found just once. The sequenced sample was PBMCs or T cells enriched from blood (not recorded which). V gene TRBV24-1 combines with J gene TRBJ1-5; D gene ambiguous. This receptor was obtained from a woman between 25 and 40 years old who had been exposed to COVID-19. The chain's CDR3 is CATSDAALGPQHF. Written as DNA, the CDR3 is TGTGCCACCAGTGATGCGGCCTTAGGGCCCCAGCATTTT.